One sample yielded the 7 T cell receptor beta chains listed below, sequenced in a study of beta chain features in type 1 diabetes. The entirety of the isolated RNA underwent reverse transcription, so expressed TCRB transcripts were sequenced. This table comes from immunoSEQ multiplex PCR, and its TCRdb copy is limited to in-frame clones, with some not included. The sample records hundreds of thousands of clones, around an eighth being singletons. No antigen is known for these receptors. Regarding the study as a whole: Moderately but significantly shorter TCRB CDR3s were found in Type 1 diabetes patients in all four CD4+ subsets.

Input material: naive CD4+ T cells from blood. These receptors all stem from a man aged 18 to 35 with type 1 diabetes.

Only a few counts were recorded for this clone. This chain connects TRBV5-4 to TRBJ2-7, with D unresolved. The germline V and J ends were trimmed by 2 bases and 0 bases, with 9 bases remaining between them. This CDR3 has 14 amino acids. Looked up from germline, CDR1 is SGHNT and CDR2 is YYREEE (reference sequence). CDR3 sequence (DNA): TGTGCCAGCAGCTTTCAAGACCTCTCCTACGAGCAGTACTTC. This sequence encodes CASSFQDLSYEQYF.

In its sample, this clone was seen a few times. The gene calls are TRBV18 and TRBJ2-7, with a tentative D call TRBD2 (5 bases). Trimming stripped 6 bases from V and 3 bases from J, with 15 bases between. Germline V lookup: CDR1 KGHSH, CDR2 LQKENI. The CDR3 totals 14 residues. The CDR3 is CASSPAEGGYEQYF. The CDR3, as DNA: TGTGCCAGCTCCCCCGCTGAGGGCGGCTACGAGCAGTACTTC.

The chain recombines TRBV30 with TRBJ2-2; either TRBD1 or TRBD2 may fit D (5 bases each). The CDR3 has 15 amino acids. Per germline, CDR1 GTSNPN and CDR2 SVGIG (reference sequence). Deletions cut 4 bases from V and 3 bases from J, with 15 bases between. The CDR3 DNA reads as TGTGCCTGGACATCAGGGAGAAGGTACACCGGGGAGCTGTTTTTT. It yields the protein CAWTSGRRYTGELFF.

The rearrangement joins TRBV10-2 to TRBJ2-7; D ambiguous. Germline V CDR1 and CDR2: WSHSY, SAAADI. V lost 7 bases to trimming and J lost 6 bases, with 16 bases between them. This CDR3 spans 13 amino acids. The CDR3 region is CASTNAATGEQYF. The CDR3 coding sequence is TGCGCCAGCACCAACGCTGCTACTGGCGAGCAGTACTTC.

This clone was counted only a few times. The rearrangement uses TRBV11-2 and TRBJ2-1; D assignment may be TRBD1 or TRBD2 (5 bases each). Looked up from germline, CDR1 is SGHAT and CDR2 is FQNNGV. The CDR3 has 16 amino acids. V was clipped by 1 base and J by 0 bases, with 10 bases between them. CDR3 DNA sequence: TGTGCCAGCAGCTTAGTGGGGGACCTCTCCTACAATGAGCAGTTCTTC. Its translation is CASSLVGDLSYNEQFF.

The CDR3 bases are TGTGCCTGGAGTCTTCAATCCGCTGGAAACACCATATATTTT. It is translated as CAWSLQSAGNTIYF. The V call is TRBV30, the J call TRBJ1-3; D is uncertain. This CDR3 has 14 amino acids. Germline assignment: CDR1 GTSNPN and CDR2 SVGIG (reference sequence). V was shortened by 2 bases and J by 2 bases, with 10 bases between the two germline ends.

The rearrangement links TRBV10-3 to TRBJ1-6; TRBD1 matches at 9 bases. Germline CDR1 and CDR2: ENHRY and SYGVKD. This CDR3 contains 15 residues. Trimming at V came to 4 bases and at J to 6 bases, leaving 4 bases not matched to a gene. CDR3 bases: TGTGCCATCAGTGGGACAGGGGACCCTAATTCACCCCTCCACTTT. Protein product: CAISGTGDPNSPLHF.